The T cell receptor (beta chain) described here comes from a study of OX40 agonist ivuxolimab in advanced cancers. Study details: Therapy given before enrollment (anti-PD-1, anti-PD-L1 or anti-CTLA-4) was allowed, and around 40% had some. Three patients had partial responses: one hepatocellular carcinoma, two cutaneous melanoma. General study results and limits: CD8+ T cells averaged more expanded clones than CD4+.

As for this clone: Its matching antigen is unknown.

Sequencing was performed with immunoSEQ multiplex PCR; in TCRdb, only in-frame clones are kept and a portion is missing. This sample has roughly 67,000 clones; approximately 87% occur once, and the top ten carry under 4.5%. This CDR3 is built from 18 residues. V lost 1 base to trimming and J lost 0 bases, with 17 bases between them. Germline CDR1 SGDLS, CDR2 YYNGEE. The material was CD4+ or CD8+ T cells sorted from blood, obtained in a trial of the OX40 agonist ivuxolimab. The chain uses TRBV9 and TRBJ1-3; possibly TRBD1 for D (5 bases). This receptor was identified in an adult with an advanced solid tumor such as melanoma, head and neck, liver or kidney cancer. The CDR3 protein is CASSVRSGTSSSGNTIYF. The CDR3 nucleotides are TGTGCCAGCAGCGTACGATCCGGGACTTCCAGCTCTGGAAACACCATATATTTT.